This is a list of T cell receptor beta chains from one sample in a study of T cells expressing NK-cell markers. TCRdb re-called the 5' RACE reads and gives one entry per CDR3 protein, without DNA. Its table records 400,000 to 450,000 distinct CDR3 sequences. The sample comprised blood T cells: a sorted CD56 or NKG2C T cell subset, CD4+ or CD8+ T cells, or bulk PBMC T cells (not recorded which). The source is a woman aged 18 to 75 in good health. Both conserved end residues are part of each CDR3. The order of the fields is J gene, V gene, CDR3 protein.

J gene: TRBJ1-1; V gene: TRBV7-2; CDR3 protein: CASSFLGALNTEAFF
J gene: TRBJ1-4; V gene: TRBV20-1; CDR3 protein: CSARGPTTGTNEKLFF
J gene: TRBJ2-1; V gene: TRBV7-2; CDR3 protein: CASSLRTSGGAFEQFF
J gene: TRBJ2-5; V gene: TRBV24-1; CDR3 protein: CATSDSRTGEQETQYF
J gene: TRBJ2-2; V gene: TRBV4-3; CDR3 protein: CASSQDSQLAGYTGELFF
J gene: TRBJ2-1; V gene: TRBV6-1; CDR3 protein: CASRGQLGSYNEQFF
J gene: TRBJ2-1; V gene: TRBV11-2; CDR3 protein: CASESSAGTYNEQFF
J gene: TRBJ2-7; V gene: TRBV7-2; CDR3 protein: CASSFGGTGTYEQYF
J gene: TRBJ1-2; V gene: TRBV6-1; CDR3 protein: CASSDQQGTYGYTF
J gene: TRBJ2-5; V gene: TRBV5-4; CDR3 protein: CASSLSKGIQETQYF
J gene: TRBJ2-1; V gene: TRBV20-1; CDR3 protein: CSMTSGSLREQFF
J gene: TRBJ1-5; V gene: TRBV11-2; CDR3 protein: CASSFSGGNQPQHF
J gene: TRBJ2-7; V gene: TRBV20-1; CDR3 protein: CSATGANSYEQYF
J gene: TRBJ2-3; V gene: TRBV27; CDR3 protein: CASSLLGLASTDTQYF
J gene: TRBJ1-1; V gene: TRBV12-3/TRBV12-4; CDR3 protein: CASSWGRQGVAFF
J gene: TRBJ2-1; V gene: TRBV20-1; CDR3 protein: CSARRQRAYNEQFF
J gene: TRBJ1-1; V gene: TRBV3-1; CDR3 protein: CASSQGGGNTEAFF
J gene: TRBJ1-4; V gene: TRBV7-3; CDR3 protein: CASSLTGSNEKLFF
J gene: TRBJ1-4; V gene: TRBV6-1; CDR3 protein: CASRGDRTTNEKLFF
J gene: TRBJ2-3; V gene: TRBV12-3/TRBV12-4; CDR3 protein: CASSSTGLGDTQYF
J gene: TRBJ2-1; V gene: TRBV20-1; CDR3 protein: CSARILFGSYNEQFF
J gene: TRBJ2-3; V gene: TRBV7-9; CDR3 protein: CASSLVIDTQYF
J gene: TRBJ1-2; V gene: TRBV4-2; CDR3 protein: CASSQPGTAPYGYTF
J gene: TRBJ2-1; V gene: TRBV20-1; CDR3 protein: CSARGSGSYNEQFF
J gene: TRBJ2-1; V gene: TRBV12-3/TRBV12-4; CDR3 protein: CASSLTSGGGNEQFF
J gene: TRBJ2-1; V gene: TRBV5-1; CDR3 protein: CASDSGWELSNEQFF
J gene: TRBJ2-1; V gene: TRBV4-3; CDR3 protein: CASSGRGLGLGHNEQFF
J gene: TRBJ2-3; V gene: TRBV6-4; CDR3 protein: CASSSSWGSADTQYF
J gene: TRBJ1-1; V gene: TRBV2; CDR3 protein: CASRGDSWVNTEAFF
J gene: TRBJ1-4; V gene: TRBV5-1; CDR3 protein: CASSFELSRGDEKLFF
J gene: TRBJ2-5; V gene: TRBV11-2; CDR3 protein: CASSLEVWDSKAEETQYF
J gene: TRBJ2-1; V gene: TRBV6-2/TRBV6-3; CDR3 protein: CASNRGIPSYNEQFF